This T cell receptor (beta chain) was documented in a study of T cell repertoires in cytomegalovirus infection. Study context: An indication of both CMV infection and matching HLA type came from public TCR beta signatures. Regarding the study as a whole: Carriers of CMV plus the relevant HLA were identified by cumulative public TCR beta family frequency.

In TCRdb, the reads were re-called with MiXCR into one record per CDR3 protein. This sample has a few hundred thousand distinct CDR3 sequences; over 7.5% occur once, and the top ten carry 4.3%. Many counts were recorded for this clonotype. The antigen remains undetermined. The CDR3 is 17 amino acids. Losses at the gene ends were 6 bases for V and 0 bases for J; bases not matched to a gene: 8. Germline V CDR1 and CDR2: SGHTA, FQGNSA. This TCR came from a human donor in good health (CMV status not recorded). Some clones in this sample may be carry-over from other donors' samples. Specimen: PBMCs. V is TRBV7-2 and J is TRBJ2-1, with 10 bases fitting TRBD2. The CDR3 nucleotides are TGTGCCAGCAGACCCGGACTAGCGGACCGCTCCTACAATGAGCAGTTCTTC. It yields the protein CASRPGLADRSYNEQFF.